This T cell receptor beta chain was found in a study of vaccination effects on CD4 cells after COVID-19. ViraFEST assay sequencing came after antigen-specific CD4+ T cells were expanded with viral peptide pools. Having been cultured for around nine days, the cells underwent CD4+ T cell isolation. Two-dose vaccination with either BNT162b2 or mRNA-1273 was given to the participants. In regard to this clone: What it recognizes is unknown.

The method was immunoSEQ multiplex PCR; TCRdb's version includes in-frame clones alone and lacks a portion of them. Here the sample spans roughly 27,000 clones, approximately 71% being singletons. Trimming shortened V by 6 bases and J by 2 bases, and 18 bases separated the two germline ends. Germline CDR1 SEHNR, CDR2 FQNEAQ (reference sequence). The CDR3 has 16 amino acids. This chain links TRBV7-9 with TRBJ2-3, with D possibly matching TRBD2 (7 bases). The receptor was derived from a human donor who received a COVID-19 vaccine. The source was CD4+ T cells from PBMCs cultured with HCoV-NL63 spike peptides, collected after COVID-19 vaccination. The CDR3 reads CASRAGRGGVTDTQYF. In DNA, the CDR3 is TGTGCCAGCAGGGCCGGGAGAGGGGGGGTCACAGATACGCAGTATTTT.